Below, 9 T cell receptor beta chains from the same sample are listed, as sequenced in a study of control samples from healthy donors and cancer patients. Sequencing used immunoSEQ multiplex PCR; TCRdb keeps in-frame clones, though not all of them. In the table there are around 170,000 clones, nearly 90% of which are singletons. Sample: blood. All receptors derive from a woman between 45 and 65 years old in good health.

The genes are TRBV9 and TRBJ2-1; D gene ambiguous. Trimming took 3 bases from V and 4 from J, leaving 11 bases between them. CDR3 length equals 14 residues. Germline CDR1 is SGDLS and CDR2 is YYNGEE. As DNA, the CDR3 is TGTGCCAGCAGCGGACCGGTGGGGTACAATGAGCAGTTCTTC. This sequence encodes CASSGPVGYNEQFF.

V gene TRBV27 combines with J gene TRBJ2-1; D is perhaps TRBD2 (6 bases). Per the germline V gene, CDR1 is MNHEY and CDR2 is SMNVEV (reference sequence). The CDR3 sequence is 14 residues long. The ends were cut back, 8 bases at V and 0 bases at J, with 11 bases in the middle. The CDR3 DNA reads TGTGCCAGCGAGCGGGCAGCCTCCTACAATGAGCAGTTCTTC. Encoded protein: CASERAASYNEQFF.

The V gene is TRBV19, the J gene TRBJ2-1; 7 bases align to TRBD2. The J segment lost 4 bases and the V segment lost 5 bases, leaving 5 bases of the junction unmatched. This CDR3 spans 14 amino acids. CDR1 LNHDA and CDR2 SQIVND come from the germline V gene (reference sequence). The chain's CDR3 is CASSVTSFYNEQFF. The CDR3 nucleotides are TGTGCCAGTAGTGTGACTAGCTTTTACAATGAGCAGTTCTTC.

J is TRBJ2-5 and V is TRBV5-4; tentatively, D is TRBD1 or TRBD2 (5 bases each). Per the germline V gene, CDR1 is SGHNT and CDR2 is YYREEE (reference sequence). The CDR3 contains 14 residues. The ends were cut back, 2 bases at V and 5 bases at J, with 13 bases in the middle. The CDR3 region is CASSFVGGAETQYF. The CDR3 DNA reads TGTGCCAGCAGCTTTGTTGGGGGAGCGGAGACCCAGTACTTC.

This rearrangement joins TRBV7-9 to TRBJ2-1; D uncertain. V was clipped by 1 base and J by 6 bases, with 16 bases between them. The germline gives CDR1 SEHNR, CDR2 FQNEAQ (reference sequence). The CDR3 has 16 amino acids. The CDR3 spells CASSLEISAESNEQFF. In nucleotides, the CDR3 is TGTGCCAGCAGCTTAGAAATATCGGCGGAGTCCAATGAGCAGTTCTTC. Based on the CDR3 plus reference TRBV7-9 and TRBJ2-1, the full variable domain is DTGVSQNPRHKITKRGQNVTFRCDPISEHNRLYWYRQTLGQGPEFLTYFQNEAQLEKSRLLSDRFSAERPKGSFSTLEIQRTEQGDSAMYLCASSLEISAESNEQFFGPGTRLTVL.

This chain links TRBV7-6 with TRBJ2-1, with 8 bases aligning to TRBD2. The CDR3 sequence is 16 residues long. Germline V gene data show CDR1 as SGHVS and CDR2 as FNYEAQ. J lost 5 bases, V lost 6 bases, and 12 bases had no gene match. The DNA for the CDR3 is TGTGCCAGCAGTCCCGCGAGCGGGAGATCCCACAATGAGCAGTTCTTC. It yields the protein CASSPASGRSHNEQFF.

The rearrangement links TRBV18 to TRBJ1-3; 7 positions match TRBD1. CDR1 is KGHSH and CDR2 is LQKENI in the germline V gene. V lost 4 bases to trimming and J lost 0 bases; unmatched junction nucleotides: 12. The CDR3 spans 18 residues. CDR3 in amino acids: CASSQTGTAIISGNTIYF. Written as DNA, the CDR3 is TGTGCCAGCTCACAGACCGGGACAGCAATTATCTCTGGAAACACCATATATTTT. Full variable domain (rest looked up from reference TRBV18 and TRBJ1-3): NAGVMQNPRHLVRRRGQEARLRCSPMKGHSHVYWYRQLPEEGLKFMVYLQKENIIDESGMPKERFSAEFPKEGPSILRIQQVVRGDSAAYFCASSQTGTAIISGNTIYFGEGSWLTVV.

V usage is TRBV7-9 and J usage is TRBJ1-5; TRBD1 matches 9 bases. From germline, CDR1 is SEHNR and CDR2 FQNEAQ (reference sequence). V was pared by 3 bases and J by 4 bases, with 4 bases of the junction left unmatched. The length of the CDR3 is 15 residues. CDR3 sequence: CASSFGTGLNQPQHF. The CDR3 nucleotides read TGTGCCAGCAGCTTCGGGACAGGGTTGAATCAGCCCCAGCATTTT.

This chain joins TRBV29-1 and TRBJ1-3; the match to TRBD1 covers 8 bases. V lost 7 bases to trimming and J lost 3 bases; unmatched junction nucleotides: 2. The CDR3 has 12 amino acids. Germline CDR1 and CDR2: SQVTM and ANQGSEA. Here the CDR3 reads CSADRGGNTIYF. Here the CDR3 DNA reads TGCAGCGCAGACAGGGGTGGAAACACCATATATTTT.